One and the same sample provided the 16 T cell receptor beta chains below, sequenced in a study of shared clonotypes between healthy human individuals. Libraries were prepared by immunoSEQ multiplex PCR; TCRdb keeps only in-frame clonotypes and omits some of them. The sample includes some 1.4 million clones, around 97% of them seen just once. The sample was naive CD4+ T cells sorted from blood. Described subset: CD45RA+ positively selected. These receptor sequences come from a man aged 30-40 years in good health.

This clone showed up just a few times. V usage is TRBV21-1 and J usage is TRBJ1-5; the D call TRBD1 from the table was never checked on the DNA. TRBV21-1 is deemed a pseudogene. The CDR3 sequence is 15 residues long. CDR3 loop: CASRTGQVFYQPQHF. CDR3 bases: TGTGCCAGCAGAACCGGACAGGTTTTTTATCAGCCCCAGCATTTT.

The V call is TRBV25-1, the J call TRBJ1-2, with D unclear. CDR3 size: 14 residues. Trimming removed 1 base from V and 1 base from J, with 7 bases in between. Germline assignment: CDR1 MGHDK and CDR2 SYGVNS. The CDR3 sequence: CASSELNSNYGYTF. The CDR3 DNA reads TGTGCCAGCAGTGAATTAAACAGTAACTATGGCTACACCTTC.

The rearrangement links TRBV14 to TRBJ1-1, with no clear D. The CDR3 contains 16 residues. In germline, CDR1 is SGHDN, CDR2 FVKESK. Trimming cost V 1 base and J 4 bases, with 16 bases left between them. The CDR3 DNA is TGTGCCAGCAGCCAAGTAGGAGCAGGCCGAGGCACTGAAGCTTTCTTT. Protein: CASSQVGAGRGTEAFF.

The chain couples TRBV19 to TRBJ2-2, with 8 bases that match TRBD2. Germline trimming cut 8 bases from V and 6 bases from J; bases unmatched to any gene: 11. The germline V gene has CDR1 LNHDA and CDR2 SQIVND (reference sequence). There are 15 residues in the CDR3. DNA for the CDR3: TGTGCCAGTGCTCCGGGGACTAGGGCGGCCGGGGAGCTGTTTTTT. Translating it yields CASAPGTRAAGELFF.

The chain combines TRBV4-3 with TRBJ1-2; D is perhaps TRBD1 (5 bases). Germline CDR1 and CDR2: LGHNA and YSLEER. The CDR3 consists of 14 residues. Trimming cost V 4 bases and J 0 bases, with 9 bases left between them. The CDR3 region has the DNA TGCGCCAGCAGCCGGGACCGCGCTAACTATGGCTACACCTTC. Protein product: CASSRDRANYGYTF.

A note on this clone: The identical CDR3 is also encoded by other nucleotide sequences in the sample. The CDR3 loop reads CASSLDNTGELFF. Written as DNA, the CDR3 is TGCGCCAGCAGCCTAGATAACACCGGGGAGCTGTTTTTT. V gene TRBV5-1 combines with J gene TRBJ2-2; D is unclear. V lost 4 bases, J lost 2 bases, and 6 bases lay in between. Per the germline V gene, CDR1 is SGHRS and CDR2 is YFSETQ. The length of the CDR3 is 13 residues. Filled out from reference TRBV5-1 and TRBJ2-2, the complete variable domain reads KAGVTQTPRYLIKTRGQQVTLSCSPISGHRSVSWYQQTPGQGLQFLFEYFSETQRNKGNFPGRFSGRQFSNSRSEMNVSTLELGDSALYLCASSLDNTGELFFGEGSRLTVL.

Here the CDR3 reads CASRWCRDRGPRVGYNEQFF. The CDR3 coding sequence is TGTGCCAGCAGATGGTGCAGGGACAGGGGGCCCAGGGTAGGGTACAATGAGCAGTTCTTC. The V and J genes are TRBV21-1 and TRBJ2-1; TRBD1, the table's D call, was not compared with the DNA. TRBV21-1 is an annotated pseudogene. This CDR3 spans 20 amino acids.

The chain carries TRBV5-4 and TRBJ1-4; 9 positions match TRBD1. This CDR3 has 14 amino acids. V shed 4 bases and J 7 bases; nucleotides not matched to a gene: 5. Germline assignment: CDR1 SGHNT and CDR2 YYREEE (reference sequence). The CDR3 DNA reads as TGTGCCAGCAGCCGGGGACAGGGCCGTGAAAAACTGTTTTTT. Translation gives CASSRGQGREKLFF.

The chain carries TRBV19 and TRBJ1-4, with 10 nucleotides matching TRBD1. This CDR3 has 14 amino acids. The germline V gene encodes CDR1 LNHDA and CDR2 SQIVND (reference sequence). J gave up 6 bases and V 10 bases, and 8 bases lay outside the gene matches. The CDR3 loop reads CATKAGQGYEKLFF. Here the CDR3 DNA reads TGTGCCACTAAAGCGGGACAGGGGTATGAAAAACTGTTTTTT.

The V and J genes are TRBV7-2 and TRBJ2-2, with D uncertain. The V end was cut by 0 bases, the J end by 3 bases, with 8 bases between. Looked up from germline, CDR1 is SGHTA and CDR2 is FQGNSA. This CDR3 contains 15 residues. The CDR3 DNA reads TGTGCCAGCAGCTTAGCGGGATTGCACACCGGGGAGCTGTTTTTT. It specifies CASSLAGLHTGELFF.

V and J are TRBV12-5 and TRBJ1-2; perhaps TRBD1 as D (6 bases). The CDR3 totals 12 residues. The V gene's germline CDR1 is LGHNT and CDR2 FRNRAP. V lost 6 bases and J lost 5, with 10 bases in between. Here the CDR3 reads CASGGRGYGYTF. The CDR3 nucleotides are TGTGCTAGTGGAGGTAGGGGGTATGGCTACACCTTC.

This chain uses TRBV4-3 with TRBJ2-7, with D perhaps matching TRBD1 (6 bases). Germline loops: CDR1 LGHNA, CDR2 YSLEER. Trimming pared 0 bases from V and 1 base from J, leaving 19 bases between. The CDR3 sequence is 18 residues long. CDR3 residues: CASSQDPISGVRSYEQYF. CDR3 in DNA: TGCGCCAGCAGCCAAGATCCTATTTCAGGGGTACGGTCCTACGAGCAGTACTTC.

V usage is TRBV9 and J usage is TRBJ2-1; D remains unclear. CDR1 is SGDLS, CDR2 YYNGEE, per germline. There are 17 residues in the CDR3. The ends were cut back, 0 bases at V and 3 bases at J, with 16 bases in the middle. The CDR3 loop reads CASSVASWATSYNEQFF. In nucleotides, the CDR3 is TGTGCCAGCAGCGTAGCATCATGGGCTACCAGCTACAATGAGCAGTTCTTC.

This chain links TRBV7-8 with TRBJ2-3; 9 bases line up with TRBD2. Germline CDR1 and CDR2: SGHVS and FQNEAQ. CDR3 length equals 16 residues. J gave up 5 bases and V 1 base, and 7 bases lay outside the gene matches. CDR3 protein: CASSLGGSSGKDTQYF. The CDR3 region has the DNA TGTGCCAGCAGCTTAGGGGGGTCTAGCGGGAAAGATACGCAGTATTTT.

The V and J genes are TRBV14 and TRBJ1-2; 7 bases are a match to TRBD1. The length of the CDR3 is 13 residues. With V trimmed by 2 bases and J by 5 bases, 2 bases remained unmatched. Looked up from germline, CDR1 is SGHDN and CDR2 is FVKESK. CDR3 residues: CASSQNRGYGYTF. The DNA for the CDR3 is TGTGCCAGCAGCCAAAACAGGGGTTATGGCTACACCTTC.

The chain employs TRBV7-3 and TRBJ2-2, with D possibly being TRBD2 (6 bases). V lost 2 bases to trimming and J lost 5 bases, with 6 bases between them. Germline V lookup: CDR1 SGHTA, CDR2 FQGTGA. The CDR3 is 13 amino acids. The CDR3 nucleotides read TGTGCCAGCAGCTTAGGAGGGACCGGGGAGCTGTTTTTT. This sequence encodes CASSLGGTGELFF. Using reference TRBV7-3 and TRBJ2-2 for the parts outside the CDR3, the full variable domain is GAGVSQTPSNKVTEKGKYVELRCDPISGHTALYWYRQSLGQGPEFLIYFQGTGAADDSGLPNDRFFAVRPEGSVSTLKIQRTERGDSAVYLCASSLGGTGELFFGEGSRLTVL.